Listed here are 22 T cell receptor beta chains from one sample, sequenced in a study of PD-L1 blockade in urothelial cancer. Time point here: peripheral blood 6 weeks after treatment start. Profiling relied on immunoSEQ multiplex PCR, and the TCRdb table lists in-frame clones only, not all of them. The data show about 43,000 clones, with under 90% seen just once and more than 12% held by the top ten. The sample was PBMCs, taken around atezolizumab (anti-PD-L1) treatment. The receptors here all came from a man aged 60 to 75 with urothelial cancer.

DNA of the CDR3: TGTGCCAGCAGTTTAGGCCAACAGGGGAAGAACAAGAACTATGGCTACACCTTC. Its protein is CASSLGQQGKNKNYGYTF. V usage is TRBV27 and J usage is TRBJ1-2, with 7 bases fitting TRBD1. CDR3 length equals 18 residues. The V segment lost 2 bases and the J segment 2 bases; nucleotides outside the gene matches: 14. Germline CDR1 MNHEY, CDR2 SMNVEV (reference sequence).

The gene calls are TRBV10-3 and TRBJ2-6, with 10 bases matching TRBD1. J lost 0 bases, V lost 2 bases, and 4 bases had no gene match. Germline lookup yields CDR1 ENHRY and CDR2 SYGVKD. The CDR3 loop spans 18 amino acids. The CDR3 loop reads CAISEDRGQSSGANVLTF. CDR3 DNA: TGTGCCATCAGTGAGGACAGGGGGCAGAGCTCTGGGGCCAACGTCCTGACTTTC.

The V and J genes are TRBV5-1 and TRBJ2-2, with D possibly TRBD2 on 6 matching bases. Germline CDR1 is SGHRS and CDR2 is YFSETQ. There are 15 residues in the CDR3. The V end lost 1 base, the J end lost 2 bases, and 9 bases lay between the germline ends. CDR3 nucleotides: TGCGCCAGCAGCTTGTGGGGGGATAACACCGGGGAGCTGTTTTTT. Translated: CASSLWGDNTGELFF.

V gene TRBV5-4 combines with J gene TRBJ2-3; possibly TRBD2 for D (6 bases). V lost 4 bases and J lost 4, with 13 bases in between. Germline V gene lookup returns CDR1 SGHNT and CDR2 YYREEE (reference sequence). The CDR3 loop spans 14 amino acids. CDR3: CASSPDGGPDTQYF. CDR3 DNA: TGTGCCAGCAGCCCCGACGGGGGTCCAGATACGCAGTATTTT. Filled out from reference TRBV5-4 and TRBJ2-3, the complete variable domain reads ETGVTQSPTHLIKTRGQQVTLRCSSQSGHNTVSWYQQALGQGPQFIFQYYREEENGRGNFPPRFSGLQFPNYSSELNVNALELDDSALYLCASSPDGGPDTQYFGPGTRLTVL.

V gene TRBV5-4 combines with J gene TRBJ2-1; 8 bases map to TRBD2. The V gene end was trimmed by 3 bases and the J gene end by 6 bases; junction bases not matched to a gene: 14. Germline values: CDR1 SGHNT, CDR2 YYREEE (reference sequence). The CDR3 has 17 amino acids. This chain's CDR3 is CASSSGGGLVSSNEQFF. The CDR3 DNA reads TGTGCCAGCAGCTCCGGGGGGGGACTAGTGTCGAGCAATGAGCAGTTCTTC.

This chain connects TRBV6-5 to TRBJ2-7, with 7 bases aligning to TRBD1. The CDR3 has 12 amino acids. Germline CDR1 reads MNHEY; CDR2 reads SVGAGI. Trimming removed 10 bases from V and 3 bases from J; junction bases left unmatched: 6. DNA of the CDR3: TGTGCCACCCGACAGGGCTTCTACGAGCAGTACTTC. Protein: CATRQGFYEQYF.

The chain carries TRBV15 and TRBJ2-7; D possibly corresponds to TRBD1 (6 bases). V lost 5 bases and J lost 6, with 17 bases in between. The CDR3 length is 14 residues. Germline CDR1 is LNHNV and CDR2 is YYDKDF (reference sequence). The CDR3 loop reads CATSPRGRGTEQYF. CDR3 DNA: TGTGCCACCAGCCCGAGGGGCAGGGGCACCGAGCAGTACTTC.

There are a few counts of this clone. The chain joins TRBV1 to TRBJ2-5; TRBD2 is the table's D call, not checked against the DNA. TRBV1 is a pseudogene segment. CDR3 length equals 16 residues. CDR3 residues: CTSSRGLAGGGETQYF. The CDR3 DNA reads as TGCACCAGCAGCCGGGGACTAGCGGGGGGGGGAGAGACCCAGTACTTC.

This clone was picked up one time. The chain recombines TRBV5-1 with TRBJ2-3; D is unresolved. Germline V gene sequence: CDR1 SGHRS, CDR2 YFSETQ. This CDR3 is 16 amino acids long. V gave up 0 bases and J gave up 1 base, with 12 bases separating them. The CDR3 here is CASSLAGSSGTDTQYF. The CDR3, as DNA: TGCGCCAGCAGCTTGGCCGGATCCAGCGGCACAGATACGCAGTATTTT.

The rearrangement links TRBV9 to TRBJ1-2; D remains unclear. The CDR3 is 15 residues long. Trimming pared 0 bases from V and 0 bases from J, leaving 9 bases between. CDR1 is SGDLS, CDR2 YYNGEE, per germline. DNA of the CDR3: TGTGCCAGCAGCGTAGAGGGAGCCTCTAACTATGGCTACACCTTC. Protein product: CASSVEGASNYGYTF. Full variable domain (outside the CDR3, taken from reference TRBV9 and TRBJ1-2): DSGVTQTPKHLITATGQRVTLRCSPRSGDLSVYWYQQSLDQGLQFLIQYYNGEERAKGNILERFSAQQFPDLHSELNLSSLELGDSALYFCASSVEGASNYGYTFGSGTRLTVV.

The V and J genes are TRBV5-1 and TRBJ2-5, with 9 positions matching TRBD1. CDR1 and CDR2 (germline): SGHRS, YFSETQ. V dropped 5 bases and J dropped 2; count of bases not matched to a gene: 16. The CDR3 loop spans 18 amino acids. The CDR3 DNA is TGCGCCAGCAGTCCCCGTGCTTGGACCGGGACAGGGCAAGAGACCCAGTACTTC. It translates to CASSPRAWTGTGQETQYF.

The rearrangement links TRBV6-1 to TRBJ2-1; TRBD1 aligns across 8 bases. This CDR3 has 13 residues. The ends lost 0 bases at V and 13 bases at J; junction bases unmatched: 5. Germline values: CDR1 MNHNS, CDR2 SASEGT. The chain's CDR3 is CASSEARTGTQFF. The CDR3 DNA follows: TGTGCCAGCAGTGAAGCAAGGACAGGGACTCAGTTCTTC.

The chain is built from TRBV28 and TRBJ1-1; D ambiguous. Trimming left V 7 bases short and J 1 base short, with 13 bases between. Looked up from germline, CDR1 is MDHEN and CDR2 is SYDVKM. The CDR3 extends over 14 amino acids. The CDR3 protein is CASIPQRRNTEAFF. The CDR3 DNA follows: TGTGCCAGCATTCCTCAACGCAGGAACACTGAAGCTTTCTTT.

This CDR3 reads CATSRYEDSNYGYTF. The CDR3 nucleotides are TGTGCCACCAGTAGATATGAAGACTCTAACTATGGCTACACCTTC. This sequence joins TRBV15 and TRBJ1-2; no reliable D call. Germline CDR1 is LNHNV and CDR2 is YYDKDF (reference sequence). CDR3 length: 15 amino acids. V shed 6 bases and J shed 0 bases, with 14 bases lying between them.

The V call is TRBV7-2, the J call TRBJ2-3; 9 bases fit TRBD2. Trimming at V came to 1 base and at J to 6 bases, leaving 8 bases not matched to a gene. The CDR3 is 16 amino acids. Germline V lookup: CDR1 SGHTA, CDR2 FQGNSA. The DNA for the CDR3 is TGTGCCAGCAGCTTAGTCGAAGCGGGGGGTTTGGATACGCAGTATTTT. Amino acids: CASSLVEAGGLDTQYF.

This clone was observed a few times. This sequence joins TRBV2 and TRBJ1-1; 8 nucleotides line up with TRBD1. Per germline, CDR1 SNHLY and CDR2 FYNNEI. J was trimmed by 6 bases and V by 6 bases; bases with no gene match: 9. The CDR3 extends over 14 amino acids. CDR3 in DNA: TGTGCCAGCAGCACGGGACAGGACCTCTCTGAAGCTTTCTTT. It codes for CASSTGQDLSEAFF.

This clone was detected once. This chain connects TRBV7-2 to TRBJ1-6, with D hard to call. Trimming took 1 base from V and 0 from J, leaving 7 bases between them. This CDR3 has 16 residues. Germline V gene sequence: CDR1 SGHTA, CDR2 FQGNSA. CDR3 protein: CASSLGTSSYNSPLHF. In DNA, the CDR3 is TGTGCCAGCAGCTTAGGGACTAGCTCCTATAATTCACCCCTCCACTTT.

Only one count was recorded for this clone. The gene calls are TRBV5-1 and TRBJ2-2; 7 nucleotides line up with TRBD1. Losses at the gene ends were 0 bases for V and 4 bases for J; bases not matched to a gene: 6. CDR1 SGHRS and CDR2 YFSETQ come from the germline V gene. The CDR3 is made up of 16 amino acids. This CDR3 is CASSLAGQLITGELFF. CDR3 bases: TGCGCCAGCAGCTTGGCGGGACAGCTGATCACCGGGGAGCTGTTTTTT.

The J gene is TRBJ2-7, the V gene TRBV10-3, with TRBD2 identical over 7 bases. The CDR3 contains 12 residues. Trimming cost V 11 bases and J 4 bases; bases outside gene matches: 8. The V gene's germline CDR1 is ENHRY and CDR2 SYGVKD. The CDR3 DNA is TGTGCCGGGGGAGGGGCGGGATACGAGCAGTACTTC. Translation gives CAGGGAGYEQYF.

The chain links TRBV6-1 to TRBJ2-7; 10 positions agree with TRBD1. The V segment lost 6 bases and the J segment 4 bases; nucleotides outside the gene matches: 3. The CDR3 loop spans 13 amino acids. Germline CDR1 and CDR2: MNHNS and SASEGT. The CDR3 here is CASRGTGAYEQYF. The CDR3 bases are TGTGCCAGCAGGGGGACAGGGGCATACGAGCAGTACTTC.

This clone has more than one count but fewer than ten. CDR3 in DNA: TGTGCCAGCAGTGAAACTAGCGGGGGGGCCGGGGAGCTGTTTTTT. Its protein is CASSETSGGAGELFF. The chain employs TRBV6-1 and TRBJ2-2, with 13 positions matching TRBD2. This CDR3 is built from 15 residues. From germline, CDR1 is MNHNS and CDR2 SASEGT. With V trimmed by 2 bases and J by 6 bases, 0 bases remained unmatched.

The chain joins TRBV4-1 to TRBJ2-1; D gene unclear. Trimming removed 1 base from V and 1 base from J, with 11 bases in between. From germline, CDR1 is MGHRA and CDR2 YSYEKL. The CDR3 has 16 amino acids. This chain's CDR3 is CASSQVDVLSYNEQFF. In DNA, the CDR3 is TGCGCCAGCAGCCAAGTAGATGTATTATCCTACAATGAGCAGTTCTTC.